A selection of T cell receptor beta chains follows, all from one sample in a study of blood T cells in healthy people across ages. TCRdb independently ran MiXCR on the 5' RACE reads; one entry per CDR3 protein. The sample lists some 900,000 distinct CDR3 sequences, roughly 48% occurring once. Sequenced: blood. These receptors were collected from a man aged 25-45 years in good health. Each CDR3 is given with its conserved first and last residue. D genes are given only for firm matches. Some rows mark clone size as missing; the rest say once, few, many or name a class of expanded clone.

TRBJ2-1,NA,TRBV6-5,NA,TGTGCCAGCAGTTACATGGACGGTAACAATGAGCAGTTCTTC,CASSYMDGNNEQFF
TRBJ2-1,NA,TRBV7-9,NA,TGTGCCAGCAGCTTCGTCTATGAGCAGTTCTTC,CASSFVYEQFF
TRBJ1-4,few,TRBV9,TRBD1,TGTGCCAGCAGCAAGGACAGGGGGATGGGTAATGAAAAACTGTTTTTT,CASSKDRGMGNEKLFF
TRBJ1-5,NA,TRBV4-3,TRBD1,TGCGCCAGCAGCCCCCGGGACAGTGGGAATCAGCCCCAGCATTTT,CASSPRDSGNQPQHF
TRBJ2-7,NA,TRBV5-1,TRBD2,TGCGCCAGCAGAGCGGATATTAGCGGGAGGAACTACGAGCAGTACTTC,CASRADISGRNYEQYF
TRBJ2-6,once,TRBV7-9,NA,TGTGCCAGCAGCCCCCCCTCCCGAGCCAACGTCCTGACTTTC,CASSPPSRANVLTF
TRBJ1-5,many,TRBV6-5,NA,TGTGCCAGCAGTTTGACCCCGATTCTGCAGCCCCAGCATTTT,CASSLTPILQPQHF
TRBJ1-5,NA,TRBV6-5,NA,TGTGCCAGCAGTTACGTACAGGGTTCTCAGCCCCAGCATTTT,CASSYVQGSQPQHF
TRBJ2-7,many,TRBV18,NA,TGTGCCAGCTCACAAATACAGGGTAAGGATGGCGAGCAGTACTTC,CASSQIQGKDGEQYF
TRBJ1-5,once,TRBV24-1,NA,TGTGCCACTGCACGGGGGACTAGCCAGCCCCAGCATTTT,CATARGTSQPQHF
TRBJ1-2,NA,TRBV7-9,NA,TGTGCCAGCAGCTTAGTTGCGCAGGGCATCCGCGGCTACACCTTC,CASSLVAQGIRGYTF
TRBJ2-1,NA,TRBV5-1,NA,TGCGCCAGCAGCTTGGACGACTATGAGCAGTTCTTC,CASSLDDYEQFF
TRBJ2-1,NA,TRBV3-1,TRBD2,TGTGCCAGCAGCCAACGGGTAGCGGGGGGCAATGAGCAGTTCTTC,CASSQRVAGGNEQFF
TRBJ2-1,few,TRBV12-3/TRBV12-4,TRBD2,TGTGCCAGCAGTTCGCCCAGCGGGGGGTTCGCCAATGAGCAGTTCTTC,CASSSPSGGFANEQFF
TRBJ2-1,few,TRBV4-3,TRBD2,TGCGCCAGCAGCCAAGATCTTACTAGCGGGGGTGTTTACAATGAGCAGTTCTTC,CASSQDLTSGGVYNEQFF
TRBJ2-7,NA,TRBV21-1,NA,TGTGCCAGCAGCAAAGCGCTTTGGGGGCTGCTCTACGAGCAGTACTTC,CASSKALWGLLYEQYF
TRBJ2-5,NA,TRBV30,NA,TGTGCCTGGAGTGTGATGGAGACCCAGTACTTC,CAWSVMETQYF
TRBJ2-7,few,TRBV7-2,TRBD2,TGTGCCAGCAGATCAAGCGGGGGGGCCTTCAATGAGCAGTACTTC,CASRSSGGAFNEQYF
TRBJ2-3,few,TRBV27,NA,TGTGCCAGCGGGAAGCCGCAAACCAGCACAGATACGCAGTATTTT,CASGKPQTSTDTQYF
TRBJ1-5,few,TRBV4-2,NA,TGTGCCAGCAGCCAAGATAACGGGGGGGGTGACAATCAGCCCCAGCATTTT,CASSQDNGGGDNQPQHF
TRBJ1-1,once,TRBV10-3,TRBD1,TGTGCCATCAGTCCGACGGGACAGTCAAACACTGAAGCTTTCTTT,CAISPTGQSNTEAFF
TRBJ2-7,NA,TRBV6-2/TRBV6-3,NA,TGTGCCAGCAGTGAAAGATCGCCCTACGAGCAGTACTTC,CASSERSPYEQYF
TRBJ2-2,few,TRBV7-2,NA,TGTGCCAGCAGCGTAGGGAAGCCCGGGGAGCTGTTTTTT,CASSVGKPGELFF
TRBJ2-7,NA,TRBV5-1,NA,TGCGCCAGCAGCTTGTACGGATCAAGCTCCTACGAGCAGTACTTC,CASSLYGSSSYEQYF
TRBJ2-3,few,TRBV12-3/TRBV12-4,NA,TGTGCCAGCAGAGGGTGGTTTGACAGGTACCCAGATACGCAGTATTTT,CASRGWFDRYPDTQYF
TRBJ1-2,once,TRBV4-2,NA,TGTGCCAGCAGCCAAAACAGGGACATAAGCTATGGCTACACCTTC,CASSQNRDISYGYTF
TRBJ2-5,once,TRBV7-9,NA,TGTGCCAGCAGCTTCCGGGACACCAGCCAAGAGACCCAGTACTTC,CASSFRDTSQETQYF
TRBJ1-1,NA,TRBV6-6,NA,TGTGCCAGCAGTCCCCGGGGGTCCGCTGAAGCTTTCTTT,CASSPRGSAEAFF
TRBJ2-1,NA,TRBV28,NA,TGTGCCAGCAGTCCCCGGGACCCGGGGACCGAGTTCTTC,CASSPRDPGTEFF
TRBJ1-2,NA,TRBV6-5,NA,TGTGCCAGCCGACTCCCGGGAGGGTATGGCTACACCTTC,CASRLPGGYGYTF
TRBJ2-7,NA,TRBV24-1,TRBD1,TGTGCCACCAGTGAGGGGGACAGTTATTCCTACGAGCAGTACTTC,CATSEGDSYSYEQYF
TRBJ2-3,NA,TRBV7-2,NA,TGTGCCAGCAGCTTAGCGGCTATTGCAGATACGCAGTATTTT,CASSLAAIADTQYF
TRBJ1-1,NA,TRBV6-5,NA,TGTGCCAGCAAGGTGGGGAGGGACACTGAAGCTTTCTTT,CASKVGRDTEAFF
TRBJ2-7,NA,TRBV18,NA,TGTGCCAGCTCACCAACAGGGCACTCCTACGAGCAGTACTTC,CASSPTGHSYEQYF
TRBJ1-4,NA,TRBV14,NA,TGTGCCAGCAGCCAAAACTGGGGGGCAACTAATGAAAAACTGTTTTTT,CASSQNWGATNEKLFF
TRBJ2-5,few,TRBV6-5,NA,TGTGCCAGCAGTTACTCGAGGCAAGAGACCCAGTACTTC,CASSYSRQETQYF
TRBJ1-2,few,TRBV5-1,NA,TGCGCCAGCAGCTCGGACAACAACTATGGCTACACCTTC,CASSSDNNYGYTF
TRBJ1-2,NA,TRBV6-6,TRBD1,TGTGCCAGCAGTCTACAGGGGATGGAAGGCTACACCTTC,CASSLQGMEGYTF
TRBJ2-1,NA,TRBV6-5,NA,TGTGCCAGCAGTTACGAACGGGGGGCTTACAATGAGCAGTTCTTC,CASSYERGAYNEQFF
TRBJ2-7,NA,TRBV30,NA,TGTGCCTGGAGTCTCAGGGGCGGGGGCCAAGAGGCCCAGTACTTC,CAWSLRGGGQEAQYF
TRBJ2-1,few,TRBV10-3,TRBD2,TGTGCCATCAGTGCCGGAGGCCAGCGGGGGTACAATGAGCAGTTCTTC,CAISAGGQRGYNEQFF
TRBJ1-2,NA,TRBV7-9,NA,TGTGCCAGCGGAACCCTTGGGGGAGAGAATGGCTACACCTTC,CASGTLGGENGYTF
TRBJ1-1,NA,TRBV29-1,NA,TGCAGCGGTTCAGGGTCTGAAGCTTTCTTT,CSGSGSEAFF
TRBJ1-2,NA,TRBV11-3,TRBD1,TGTGCCAGCAGCTCATCACGGGGCACAGGGGCAAACTATGGCTACACCTTC,CASSSSRGTGANYGYTF
TRBJ2-6,NA,TRBV7-2,NA,TGTGCCAGCAGCTTAGTACAATCTGGGGCCAACGTCCTGACTTTC,CASSLVQSGANVLTF
TRBJ2-7,few,TRBV20-1,NA,TGCAGTGCTCGCCTCATAGGGTCACTCTACGAGCAGTACTTC,CSARLIGSLYEQYF
TRBJ2-3,NA,TRBV25-1,NA,TGTGCCAGCAGTGAAACAGGGTGGGTTATGGATACGCAGTATTTT,CASSETGWVMDTQYF
TRBJ2-6,NA,TRBV28,NA,TGTGCCAGCGGCATGTCTGGCGGGGCCAACGTCCTGACTTTC,CASGMSGGANVLTF
TRBJ1-6,NA,TRBV7-2,NA,TGTGCCAGCACGTTACGGGGTCGGGAATCACCCCTCCACTTT,CASTLRGRESPLHF
TRBJ2-1,many,TRBV5-1,NA,TGTGCCAGCAGCCCAGGGACCGGGAACAATGAGCAGTTCTTC,CASSPGTGNNEQFF
TRBJ2-2,NA,TRBV7-2,NA,TGTGCCAGCGGGGAATACACCGGGGAGCTGTTTTTT,CASGEYTGELFF
TRBJ2-1,NA,TRBV28,NA,TGTGCCAGCAGTTTCCATCAGCGGGTAAATGAGCAGTTCTTC,CASSFHQRVNEQFF
TRBJ2-5,few,TRBV20-1,TRBD2,TGCAGTGCTAGCTCGCTAGCGGGAGCTCAAGAGACCCAGTACTTC,CSASSLAGAQETQYF
TRBJ2-7,few,TRBV7-2,NA,TGTGCCAGCACCGGTCGTGGAGGGCCCAAGGGCTACGAGCAGTACTTC,CASTGRGGPKGYEQYF
TRBJ2-1,NA,TRBV12-3/TRBV12-4,NA,TGTGCCAGCCTCGAGAGCCTAGCTGCGTCCTACAATGAGCAGTTCTTC,CASLESLAASYNEQFF
TRBJ2-2,NA,TRBV3-1,TRBD2,TGTGCCAGCAGCCCTTGGACTAGCGGGCGAAACACCGGGGAGCTGTTTTTT,CASSPWTSGRNTGELFF